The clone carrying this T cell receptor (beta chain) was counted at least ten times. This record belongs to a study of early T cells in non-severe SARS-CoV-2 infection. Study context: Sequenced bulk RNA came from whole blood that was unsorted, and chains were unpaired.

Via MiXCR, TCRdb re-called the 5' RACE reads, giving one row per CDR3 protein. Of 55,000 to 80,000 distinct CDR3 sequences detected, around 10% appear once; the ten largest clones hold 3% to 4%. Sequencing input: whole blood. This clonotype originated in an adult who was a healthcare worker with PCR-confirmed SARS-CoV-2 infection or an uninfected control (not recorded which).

The CDR3 reads CASSLPPSHEQFF. The CDR3 region has the DNA TGTGCCAGCAGCTTACCTCCTAGCCATGAGCAGTTCTTC. The V call is TRBV11-2, the J call TRBJ2-1; a weak D match, TRBD2 (5 bases). The germline CDR1 and CDR2 sequences are SGHAT and FQNNGV. V lost 2 bases and J lost 8, with 10 bases in between. The CDR3 consists of 13 residues. The full variable domain, rest sourced from reference TRBV11-2 and TRBJ2-1, is EAGVAQSPRYKIIEKRQSVAFWCNPISGHATLYWYQQILGQGPKLLIQFQNNGVVDDSQLPKDRFSAERLKGVDSTLKIQPAKLEDSAVYLCASSLPPSHEQFFGPGTRLTVL.